The clone carrying this T cell receptor beta chain was observed at least ten times. Its antigen is currently unknown. This entry comes from a study of T cells after yellow fever vaccination. Researchers made TCR cDNA using 5'RACE template switching, and this step added a universal primer site and UMIs. TCRdb recomputed calls from the 5' RACE reads with MiXCR, one row per CDR3 protein. The table has 300,000 or so distinct CDR3 sequences, 3% to 4.5% seen once; the top ten hold 20% to 25%. Study-level results: Most clones from primary vaccination were detected again post-booster (about 96% CD4, about 85% CD8).

This CDR3 region has 14 residues. V was trimmed by 4 bases and J by 7 bases, leaving 19 bases between them. Germline CDR1 is SQVTM and CDR2 is ANQGSEA. Sequenced material: PBMCs, taken 5 days after the yellow fever booster vaccination. J is TRBJ2-5 and V is TRBV29-1, with a possible D match to TRBD1 (7 bases). The sequence derives from a man younger than 30 who received the YFV17D yellow fever vaccine. The CDR3 DNA reads as TGCAGCGTTGGGCCGGACAGGAGGGGTGGGACCCAGTACTTC. Amino acids: CSVGPDRRGGTQYF.